Listed here are 28 T cell receptor beta chains from one sample, sequenced in a study of T cell responses to AZD1222 COVID-19 vaccine. Here immunoSEQ multiplex PCR was the method, and the copy in TCRdb shows in-frame clones only, minus some. The sample has around 130,000 clones; 94% are singletons. The source material was peripheral blood, sampled on day 0 of AZD1222 vaccination. The receptors were sampled from an adult in good health.

V usage is TRBV3-1 (or the pseudogene TRBV3-2) and J usage is TRBJ1-1; 9 bases agree with TRBD1. The V segment lost 4 bases and the J segment 3 bases; nucleotides outside the gene matches: 6. In germline, CDR1 is LGHDT, CDR2 YNNKEL (reference sequence). The length of the CDR3 is 15 residues. The chain's CDR3 is CASSPLDRGHTEAFF. Here the CDR3 DNA reads TGTGCCAGCAGCCCCTTGGACAGGGGCCACACTGAAGCTTTCTTT.

The rearrangement joins TRBV12-3 or TRBV12-4 to TRBJ2-4; D not resolved. This CDR3 has 13 amino acids. Deletions cut 10 bases from V and 1 base from J, with 11 bases between. CDR3 in DNA: TGTGCCACCCAACCGCGGGCCAAAAACATTCAGTACTTC. Protein: CATQPRAKNIQYF.

The table lists this clone with a count of one. The genes are TRBV19 and TRBJ1-1, with D possibly TRBD1 on 6 matching bases. V gave up 3 bases and J gave up 2 bases, with 10 bases separating them. Germline V gives CDR1 LNHDA, CDR2 SQIVND (reference sequence). The CDR3 loop spans 14 amino acids. The CDR3 DNA reads TGTGCCAGTAGTATTAGGGGGGGTAACACTGAAGCTTTCTTT. It specifies CASSIRGGNTEAFF.

This chain joins TRBV2 and TRBJ2-7, with D perhaps TRBD2 (7 bases). Germline V gene sequence: CDR1 SNHLY, CDR2 FYNNEI. This CDR3 has 16 amino acids. Trimming shortened V by 8 bases and J by 2 bases, and 22 bases separated the two germline ends. The DNA for the CDR3 is TGTGCCAGCGGCCGGGGGGCAGGAAGTTTGGCCTACGAGCAGTACTTC. Its protein is CASGRGAGSLAYEQYF.

The CDR3 protein is CASSHPTGPYNEQFF. The CDR3 DNA reads as TGTGCCAGCAGCCATCCGACAGGGCCCTACAATGAGCAGTTCTTC. The chain carries TRBV6-2 or TRBV6-3 and TRBJ2-1, with 7 positions matching TRBD1. Germline values: CDR1 MNHEY, CDR2 SVGEGT. This CDR3 is built from 15 residues. The trim removed 6 bases at V and 2 bases at J, leaving 7 bases unmatched.

V usage is TRBV7-2 and J usage is TRBJ2-3, with 12 bases matching TRBD1. CDR1 and CDR2 from the germline V gene are SGHTA and FQGNSA. Trimming cost V 1 base and J 4 bases; bases outside gene matches: 3. This CDR3 comprises 16 residues. Here the CDR3 DNA reads TGTGCCAGCAGCTTAGGTGGGACAGGGGGCTCAGATACGCAGTATTTT. Amino acid sequence: CASSLGGTGGSDTQYF.

This sequence joins TRBV18 and TRBJ1-5; 7 nucleotides line up with TRBD1. The germline CDR1 and CDR2 sequences are KGHSH and LQKENI. V was pared by 3 bases and J by 0 bases, with 5 bases of the junction left unmatched. CDR3 length: 16 residues. The CDR3 region is CASSPGTATSNQPQHF. CDR3 coding DNA: TGTGCCAGCTCACCGGGGACAGCCACTAGCAATCAGCCCCAGCATTTT.

J is TRBJ2-6 and V is TRBV4-3, with D hard to call. This CDR3 spans 18 amino acids. Germline V gene lookup returns CDR1 LGHNA and CDR2 YSLEER. Trimming stripped 4 bases from V and 0 bases from J, with 16 bases between. The CDR3 loop reads CASSPRLSTFSGANVLTF. CDR3 sequence (DNA): TGCGCCAGCAGCCCTCGACTTTCGACATTCTCTGGGGCCAACGTCCTGACTTTC.

The chain recombines TRBV2 with TRBJ2-3, with no clear D. The CDR3 length is 11 residues. Looked up from germline, CDR1 is SNHLY and CDR2 is FYNNEI. The V gene lost 6 bases and the J gene lost 6 bases, with 7 bases spanning the gap. This chain's CDR3 is CASSFHDTQYF. In DNA, the CDR3 is TGTGCCAGCAGCTTCCACGATACGCAGTATTTT.

V gene TRBV28 combines with J gene TRBJ2-1, with TRBD1 matching over 9 bases. V shed 6 bases, J shed 4 bases, and the junction held 19 bases outside the gene matches. The CDR3 extends over 19 amino acids. Germline CDR1 is MDHEN and CDR2 is SYDVKM. The CDR3 DNA reads as TGTGCCAGCAGAAGTAGGCCCCTTCCCGGGACAGGGCTTTACAATGAGCAGTTCTTC. Its translation: CASRSRPLPGTGLYNEQFF.

The genes are TRBV6-5 and TRBJ1-2; D remains ambiguous. V lost 4 bases and J 0 bases, leaving 9 bases between the germline ends. CDR1 and CDR2 (germline): MNHEY, SVGAGI. This CDR3 is 14 amino acids long. DNA of the CDR3: TGTGCCAGCAGTTTAGCTCCCGCTAACTATGGCTACACCTTC. This codes for CASSLAPANYGYTF.

The V gene is TRBV6-2 or TRBV6-3, the J gene TRBJ2-1; D is uncertain. Germline V gives CDR1 MNHEY, CDR2 SVGEGT. V dropped 6 bases and J dropped 1 base, with 13 bases sitting between them. The CDR3 extends over 15 amino acids. CDR3 region: CASSPAQTSYNEQFF. The CDR3 bases are TGTGCCAGCAGCCCCGCCCAGACGTCCTACAATGAGCAGTTCTTC.

Details on this clone: One junction end disagrees with the germline gene, perhaps due to a read error. CDR3 region: CASRQRDSYEQCF. As DNA, the CDR3 is TGTGCCAGCAGGCAGCGGGACTCCTACGAGCAGTGCTTC. This chain uses TRBV6-5 with TRBJ2-7; 7 bases map to TRBD2. This CDR3 contains 13 residues. The germline V gene encodes CDR1 MNHEY and CDR2 SVGAGI.

This rearrangement joins TRBV5-1 to TRBJ1-2, with a possible D match to TRBD1 (5 bases). Trimming cost V 4 bases and J 5 bases, with 15 bases left between them. CDR1 and CDR2 (germline): SGHRS, YFSETQ. This CDR3 is 14 amino acids long. CDR3 bases: TGCGCCAGCAGCCTCACGGACAATGGGTATGGCTACACCTTC. Amino acid sequence: CASSLTDNGYGYTF. The entire variable domain, with the rest obtained from reference TRBV5-1 and TRBJ1-2, is as follows: KAGVTQTPRYLIKTRGQQVTLSCSPISGHRSVSWYQQTPGQGLQFLFEYFSETQRNKGNFPGRFSGRQFSNSRSEMNVSTLELGDSALYLCASSLTDNGYGYTFGSGTRLTVV.

For this clone: Within the sample, other DNA sequences also encode this same CDR3. The CDR3 region is CASSLNYEQYF. CDR3 in DNA: TGTGCCAGCAGTTTAAACTACGAGCAGTACTTC. The chain links TRBV12-3 or TRBV12-4 to TRBJ2-7; no clear D. Trimming took off 2 bases at V and 3 bases at J, with 2 bases between the two ends. The CDR3 has 11 residues.

This chain links TRBV5-8 with TRBJ1-3; 8 nucleotides line up with TRBD1. The CDR3 contains 15 residues. CDR1 SGHTS and CDR2 YDEGEE come from the germline V gene. V was clipped by 5 bases and J by 0 bases; unmatched bases: 4. The CDR3 nucleotides read TGTGCCAGCAGACGGACAGGGCGCTCTGGAAACACCATATATTTT. Translating it yields CASRRTGRSGNTIYF.

The chain links TRBV29-1 to TRBJ1-1, with D unclear. Trimming left V 7 bases short and J 0 bases short, with 6 bases between. CDR1 and CDR2 from the germline V gene are SQVTM and ANQGSEA. This CDR3 has 11 residues. CDR3 coding DNA: TGCAGCGGTAATATGAACACTGAAGCTTTCTTT. It encodes CSGNMNTEAFF.

V gene TRBV12-3 or TRBV12-4 combines with J gene TRBJ2-1, with 9 bases fitting TRBD1. With 5 bases clipped from V and 14 bases from J, the junction kept 7 bases outside the gene matches. This CDR3 has 12 residues. CDR3 loop: CASSPQDRGEFF. CDR3 in DNA: TGTGCCAGCAGTCCCCAGGACAGGGGTGAGTTCTTC.

This clone was seen only once. This chain links TRBV5-1 with TRBJ2-4; the match to TRBD2 covers 7 bases. The V gene's germline CDR1 is SGHRS and CDR2 YFSETQ. The CDR3 is 16 residues long. Trimming removed 4 bases from V and 1 base from J; junction bases left unmatched: 8. The CDR3 sequence is CASSVIAGGAKNIQYF. CDR3 in DNA: TGCGCCAGCAGCGTAATAGCGGGTGGGGCCAAAAACATTCAGTACTTC.

V and J are TRBV27 and TRBJ2-1; D is undetermined. CDR3 length: 12 residues. The germline V gene encodes CDR1 MNHEY and CDR2 SMNVEV (reference sequence). V shed 4 bases and J shed 6 bases, with 7 bases lying between them. CDR3 residues: CASSWVGNEQFF. CDR3 nucleotide sequence: TGTGCCAGCAGTTGGGTCGGCAATGAGCAGTTCTTC.

This clone has only a few counts. The rearrangement joins TRBV19 to TRBJ2-3; 8 bases are a match to TRBD1. CDR3 size: 15 residues. Germline values: CDR1 LNHDA, CDR2 SQIVND (reference sequence). Trimming at V came to 3 bases and at J to 4 bases, leaving 6 bases not matched to a gene. CDR3 nucleotide sequence: TGTGCCAGTAGTATGGGGCAGGGGGCCCCAGATACGCAGTATTTT. Translating it yields CASSMGQGAPDTQYF. The whole variable domain, remainder taken from reference TRBV19 and TRBJ2-3, is DGGITQSPKYLFRKEGQNVTLSCEQNLNHDAMYWYRQDPGQGLRLIYYSQIVNDFQKGDIAEGYSVSREKKESFPLTVTSAQKNPTAFYLCASSMGQGAPDTQYFGPGTRLTVL.

The rearrangement joins TRBV28 to TRBJ2-7; 7 nucleotides line up with TRBD1. Germline V gene data show CDR1 as MDHEN and CDR2 as SYDVKM. The CDR3 consists of 15 residues. Germline trimming cut 5 bases from V and 2 bases from J; bases unmatched to any gene: 9. CDR3 region: CASSELGQSPYEQYF. In nucleotides, the CDR3 is TGTGCCAGCAGTGAATTGGGACAGTCCCCCTACGAGCAGTACTTC.

The chain uses TRBV2 and TRBJ2-4, with unresolved D. The germline V gene has CDR1 SNHLY and CDR2 FYNNEI. Deletions cut 6 bases from V and 2 bases from J, with 11 bases between. CDR3 size: 14 residues. This CDR3 reads CASSPTASKNIQYF. The CDR3 region has the DNA TGTGCCAGCAGCCCCACAGCGTCCAAAAACATTCAGTACTTC.

V usage is TRBV7-8 and J usage is TRBJ2-2, with D possibly being TRBD2 (5 bases). The germline V gene has CDR1 SGHVS and CDR2 FQNEAQ. V dropped 3 bases and J dropped 6 bases, with 8 bases sitting between them. The CDR3 extends over 13 amino acids. The CDR3: CASSLRGPGELFF. The CDR3 nucleotides read TGTGCCAGCAGCTTGCGCGGGCCCGGGGAGCTGTTTTTT.

V gene TRBV29-1 combines with J gene TRBJ2-1, with D unclear. V gave up 6 bases and J gave up 2 bases, with 11 bases separating them. CDR3 size: 13 residues. The germline V gene encodes CDR1 SQVTM and CDR2 ANQGSEA. The CDR3 is CSVGEVPYNEQFF. The CDR3 DNA sequence: TGCAGCGTCGGAGAGGTTCCCTACAATGAGCAGTTCTTC.

The V gene is TRBV3-1 (or the pseudogene TRBV3-2), the J gene TRBJ2-5; TRBD2 aligns across 7 bases. The CDR3 length is 16 residues. J was trimmed by 5 bases and V by 0 bases; bases with no gene match: 9. The germline V gene encodes CDR1 LGHDT and CDR2 YNNKEL (reference sequence). CDR3 sequence reads: CASSQDLGGGVETQYF. CDR3 nucleotide sequence: TGTGCCAGCAGCCAAGATCTCGGGGGAGGGGTCGAGACCCAGTACTTC.

The chain combines TRBV9 with TRBJ1-2; D is perhaps TRBD1 (5 bases). V was cut by 3 bases and J by 4 bases, with 16 bases left in between. Germline V gives CDR1 SGDLS, CDR2 YYNGEE. This CDR3 is built from 15 residues. The CDR3 DNA is TGTGCCAGCAGCGCAGGCGCAGGGAGCGCCTATGGCTACACCTTC. It translates to CASSAGAGSAYGYTF.

The rearrangement uses TRBV5-6 and TRBJ2-7, with 10 bases matching TRBD2. Germline assignment: CDR1 SGHDT and CDR2 YYEEEE. The junction had 8 bases not matched to a gene; V was cut back by 3 bases and J by 5 bases. CDR3 length equals 15 residues. The CDR3 sequence is CASSSQREGLHEQYF. CDR3 DNA sequence: TGTGCCAGCAGCTCTCAGCGGGAGGGCCTACACGAGCAGTACTTC.